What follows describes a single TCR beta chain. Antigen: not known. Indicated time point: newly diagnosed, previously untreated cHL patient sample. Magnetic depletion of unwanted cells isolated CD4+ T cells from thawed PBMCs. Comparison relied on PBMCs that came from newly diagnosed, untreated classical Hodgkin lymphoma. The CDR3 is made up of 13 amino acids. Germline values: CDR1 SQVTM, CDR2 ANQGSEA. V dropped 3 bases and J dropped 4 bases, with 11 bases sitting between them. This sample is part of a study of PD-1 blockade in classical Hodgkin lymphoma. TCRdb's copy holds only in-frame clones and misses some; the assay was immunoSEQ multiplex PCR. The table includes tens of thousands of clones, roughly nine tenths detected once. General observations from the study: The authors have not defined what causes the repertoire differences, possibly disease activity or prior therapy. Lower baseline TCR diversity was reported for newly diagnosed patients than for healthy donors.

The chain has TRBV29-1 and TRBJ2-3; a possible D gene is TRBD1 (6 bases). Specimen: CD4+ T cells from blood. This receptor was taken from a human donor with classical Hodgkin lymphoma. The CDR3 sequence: CSVDPQGPDTQYF. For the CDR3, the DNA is TGCAGCGTTGACCCGCAGGGGCCAGATACGCAGTATTTT.